A single sample gave rise to the 30 T cell receptor beta chains below, sequenced in a study of cytomegalovirus exposure and HLA in healthy donors. Amplification used 60 Vbeta primers and 13 Jbeta primers. Using immunoSEQ multiplex PCR, the repertoire was profiled, and TCRdb retains in-frame clones only, with some absent. The data hold about 130,000 clones, with roughly 77% observed a single time. The sequencing sample was made of PBMCs. Receptors were obtained from a woman between 40 and 50 years old in good health and CMV-seropositive.

As to this clone: A read error may account for a junction end that differs from germline. The rearrangement links TRBV29-1 to TRBJ2-7; weak D call: TRBD2 (6 bases). The length of the CDR3 is 12 residues. Germline V gives CDR1 SQVTM, CDR2 ANQGSEA. The CDR3 sequence is CSVGGGLDERYF. As DNA, the CDR3 is TGCAGCGTTGGAGGAGGGTTGGACGAGCGGTACTTC.

The chain couples TRBV29-1 to TRBJ2-7, with D possibly being TRBD1 (6 bases). V lost 1 base, J lost 2 bases, and 9 bases lay in between. The CDR3 covers 13 residues. Germline CDR1 and CDR2: SQVTM and ANQGSEA. The CDR3 sequence: CSVEGQAPYEQYF. The CDR3 DNA reads as TGCAGCGTTGAAGGACAGGCGCCCTACGAGCAGTACTTC.

The chain joins TRBV6-5 to TRBJ1-4; unclear D gene. CDR3 length: 13 amino acids. The ends were cut back, 4 bases at V and 3 bases at J, with 6 bases in the middle. Germline CDR1 MNHEY, CDR2 SVGAGI. CDR3 DNA sequence: TGTGCCAGCAGTTCAGAGGCTAATGAAAAACTGTTTTTT. Translated, it gives CASSSEANEKLFF.

This chain connects TRBV30 to TRBJ1-2, with a possible D match to TRBD1 (6 bases). Trimming took 0 bases from V and 6 from J, leaving 17 bases between them. Germline CDR1 GTSNPN, CDR2 SVGIG (reference sequence). The CDR3 has 15 amino acids. CDR3 bases: TGTGCCTGGAGTGTACTTCCCACAGGGCGGGATGGCTACACCTTC. Amino acids: CAWSVLPTGRDGYTF.

V and J are TRBV5-1 and TRBJ1-2; D gene unclear. CDR3 length: 13 amino acids. V was clipped by 0 bases and J by 5 bases, with 8 bases between them. CDR1 is SGHRS and CDR2 is YFSETQ in the germline V gene. CDR3 sequence: CASSLGPEYGYTF. In DNA, the CDR3 is TGCGCCAGCAGCTTGGGACCGGAGTATGGCTACACCTTC.

This clone turned up a few times. The J gene is TRBJ1-1, the V gene TRBV19; 7 nucleotides align to TRBD1. The CDR3 length is 13 residues. CDR1 and CDR2 (germline): LNHDA, SQIVND (reference sequence). V gave up 3 bases and J gave up 8 bases; unmatched junction bases: 6. Here the CDR3 reads CASSIGGQTEAFF. The CDR3 bases are TGTGCCAGTAGTATCGGGGGACAGACAGAAGCTTTCTTT.

The rearrangement uses TRBV13 and TRBJ2-1; 10 nucleotides align to TRBD2. Germline CDR1 reads PRHDT; CDR2 reads FYEKMQ (reference sequence). V shed 5 bases and J 10 bases; nucleotides not matched to a gene: 11. The CDR3 totals 15 residues. CDR3 nucleotides: TGTGCCAGCAGCCCGCGGCTAGCGGGAGAATCCGAGCAGTTCTTC. The encoded protein is CASSPRLAGESEQFF.

This chain uses TRBV28 with TRBJ2-5; D is ambiguous. V was pared by 3 bases and J by 5 bases, with 4 bases between. The CDR3 runs 11 residues. In germline, CDR1 is MDHEN, CDR2 SYDVKM. The CDR3 coding sequence is TGTGCCAGCAGTTTTCTCGAGACCCAGTACTTC. Encoded protein: CASSFLETQYF.

The J gene is TRBJ2-1, the V gene TRBV7-3; TRBD2 aligns across 12 bases. V dropped 3 bases and J dropped 1; count of bases not matched to a gene: 4. There are 17 residues in the CDR3. CDR1 is SGHTA, CDR2 FQGTGA, per germline. CDR3 sequence reads: CASSLRLAGDSYNEQFF. In DNA, the CDR3 is TGTGCCAGCAGCTTGAGACTAGCGGGGGATTCCTACAATGAGCAGTTCTTC.

CDR3 residues: CASTPGLSSYEQYF. The CDR3 DNA sequence: TGTGCCAGCACCCCTGGCCTCTCCTCCTACGAGCAGTACTTC. V gene TRBV5-6 combines with J gene TRBJ2-7; D not certain. Per germline, CDR1 SGHDT and CDR2 YYEEEE. Trimming pared 6 bases from V and 0 bases from J, leaving 13 bases between. The CDR3 is 14 residues long.

This chain connects TRBV7-3 to TRBJ2-1; D may be TRBD2 (6 bases). Germline CDR1 SGHTA, CDR2 FQGTGA. V lost 5 bases, J lost 10 bases, and 12 bases lay in between. CDR3 size: 12 residues. CDR3 DNA sequence: TGTGCCAGCAGCCCCCCCGGAGGGGAGCAGTTCTTC. This encodes CASSPPGGEQFF.

The chain uses TRBV27 and TRBJ2-5; D is perhaps TRBD1 (6 bases). CDR3 size: 14 residues. Germline-derived CDR1 and CDR2 are MNHEY and SMNVEV (reference sequence). V lost 5 bases and J lost 1, with 11 bases in between. Written as DNA, the CDR3 is TGTGCCAGCAGTGCAGGGGAAATCCAAGAGACCCAGTACTTC. It codes for CASSAGEIQETQYF.

The count of this clone is one. V usage is TRBV5-1 and J usage is TRBJ1-2; 8 bases match TRBD1. Germline V gene data show CDR1 as SGHRS and CDR2 as YFSETQ. CDR3 length: 13 residues. After removal of 0 bases from V and 6 bases from J, the junction contained 1 base not matched to a gene. The CDR3 DNA sequence: TGCGCCAGCAGCTTGGGGGGACAGGATGGCTACACCTTC. The encoded protein is CASSLGGQDGYTF. Full variable domain (rest looked up from reference TRBV5-1 and TRBJ1-2): KAGVTQTPRYLIKTRGQQVTLSCSPISGHRSVSWYQQTPGQGLQFLFEYFSETQRNKGNFPGRFSGRQFSNSRSEMNVSTLELGDSALYLCASSLGGQDGYTFGSGTRLTVV.

V and J are TRBV5-4 and TRBJ2-2; 10 bases map to TRBD2. Trimming at V came to 4 bases and at J to 3 bases, leaving 3 bases not matched to a gene. Per germline, CDR1 SGHNT and CDR2 YYREEE (reference sequence). The CDR3 is 15 residues long. The DNA for the CDR3 is TGTGCCAGCAGCCCTAGCGGGGGTGACACCGGGGAGCTGTTTTTT. Amino acid sequence: CASSPSGGDTGELFF.

In its sample, this clone was seen once. V usage is TRBV6-1 and J usage is TRBJ2-2; D unresolved. Germline V CDR1 and CDR2: MNHNS, SASEGT. The CDR3 loop spans 15 amino acids. The ends were cut back, 7 bases at V and 6 bases at J, with 18 bases in the middle. The CDR3, as DNA: TGTGCCAGCATACCCGTGGTGCTCTCGGCCGGGGAGCTGTTTTTT. It yields the protein CASIPVVLSAGELFF.

V usage is TRBV4-3 and J usage is TRBJ1-1; TRBD1 matches at 9 bases. The CDR3 spans 21 residues. CDR1 and CDR2 from the germline V gene are LGHNA and YSLEER. The V gene end was trimmed by 1 base and the J gene end by 0 bases; junction bases not matched to a gene: 18. The chain's CDR3 is CASSQGSPGTGKIIMNTEAFF. Written as DNA, the CDR3 is TGCGCCAGCAGCCAAGGGTCTCCCGGGACAGGGAAGATCATCATGAACACTGAAGCTTTCTTT.

In its sample, this clone was seen once. V usage is TRBV27 and J usage is TRBJ2-7; 12 bases fit TRBD2. This CDR3 is built from 15 residues. Looked up from germline, CDR1 is MNHEY and CDR2 is SMNVEV (reference sequence). After removal of 4 bases from V and 4 bases from J, the junction contained 5 bases not matched to a gene. The CDR3 bases are TGTGCCAGCAGTTCTGGACTAGCGGGACTTTACGAGCAGTACTTC. Translation: CASSSGLAGLYEQYF.

CDR3 bases: TGTGCCAGCAGCTTACGACTAGCGGGGGGGCCAGATACGCAGTATTTT. It codes for CASSLRLAGGPDTQYF. The chain combines TRBV5-4 with TRBJ2-3, with 14 bases lining up with TRBD2. The CDR3 has 16 residues. The V gene's germline CDR1 is SGHNT and CDR2 YYREEE (reference sequence). Losses at the gene ends were 2 bases for V and 4 bases for J; bases not matched to a gene: 3.

In regard to this clone: Other DNA sequences within the sample encode an identical CDR3. The chain is built from TRBV19 and TRBJ1-5; 7 bases are shared with TRBD1. The germline CDR1 and CDR2 sequences are LNHDA and SQIVND (reference sequence). The length of the CDR3 is 14 residues. Trimming removed 8 bases from V and 0 bases from J; junction bases left unmatched: 4. CDR3 sequence (DNA): TGTGCCAGTTCAAGACAGGGTAGCAATCAGCCCCAGCATTTT. It codes for CASSRQGSNQPQHF.

The chain recombines TRBV27 with TRBJ2-5; weak D call: TRBD1 (6 bases). Per germline, CDR1 MNHEY and CDR2 SMNVEV (reference sequence). The CDR3 totals 13 residues. V was cut by 5 bases and J by 4 bases, with 11 bases left in between. The CDR3 protein is CASSKQGRETQYF. CDR3 sequence (DNA): TGTGCCAGCAGTAAACAGGGTCGAGAGACCCAGTACTTC.

V gene TRBV13 combines with J gene TRBJ2-3, with 15 nucleotides matching TRBD2. V shed 4 bases and J 1 base; nucleotides not matched to a gene: 9. The CDR3 spans 19 residues. Germline values: CDR1 PRHDT, CDR2 FYEKMQ (reference sequence). The CDR3 DNA follows: TGTGCCAGCAGCTCGAAAGGGACTAGCGGGGGGTACCGCACAGATACGCAGTATTTT. Translation gives CASSSKGTSGGYRTDTQYF.

This clone was observed a single time. This chain uses TRBV30 with TRBJ1-4; D possibly corresponds to TRBD1 (6 bases). V was shortened by 7 bases and J by 4 bases, with 13 bases between the two germline ends. Looked up from germline, CDR1 is GTSNPN and CDR2 is SVGIG (reference sequence). The CDR3 consists of 13 residues. CDR3 in amino acids: CAYSQGFNEKLFF. The CDR3 coding sequence is TGTGCCTATTCACAGGGCTTTAATGAAAAACTGTTTTTT.

V gene TRBV5-5 combines with J gene TRBJ2-1; D gene ambiguous. The CDR3 is 15 residues long. Germline CDR1 reads SGHKS; CDR2 reads YYEKEE (reference sequence). The germline V and J ends were trimmed by 4 bases and 7 bases, with 18 bases remaining between them. DNA for the CDR3: TGTGCCAGCAGCCGGTCTGCAGGAAGTGTAAATGAGCAGTTCTTC. Its protein product is CASSRSAGSVNEQFF.

The V call is TRBV9, the J call TRBJ2-5, with 7 bases lining up with TRBD1. TRBJ2-7 matches the DNA end more closely, so the J call is doubtful. This CDR3 contains 15 residues. Germline V gene sequence: CDR1 SGDLS, CDR2 YYNGEE. The CDR3 DNA reads as TGTGCCAGCAGCGTAGAAGACAGGGTTATCTACGAGCAGTACTTC. Translating gives CASSVEDRVIYEQYF.

This clone has more than one count but fewer than ten. V gene TRBV5-1 combines with J gene TRBJ2-7; perhaps TRBD2 as D (5 bases). V gave up 4 bases and J gave up 2 bases, with 13 bases separating them. This CDR3 has 14 amino acids. The germline V gene has CDR1 SGHRS and CDR2 YFSETQ. CDR3 in amino acids: CASSPERIAYEQYF. DNA of the CDR3: TGCGCCAGCAGCCCGGAGCGGATAGCCTACGAGCAGTACTTC.

V and J are TRBV6-6 and TRBJ1-1; D is perhaps TRBD1 (5 bases). The germline V and J ends were trimmed by 6 bases and 0 bases, with 17 bases remaining between them. The CDR3 has 16 residues. Germline CDR1 is MNHNY and CDR2 is SVGAGI (reference sequence). This chain's CDR3 is CASSPTQVGMNTEAFF. DNA of the CDR3: TGTGCCAGCAGCCCGACACAGGTAGGGATGAACACTGAAGCTTTCTTT.

The chain has TRBV29-1 and TRBJ2-2, with 7 bases lining up with TRBD2. This CDR3 spans 12 amino acids. After removal of 4 bases from V and 4 bases from J, the junction contained 0 bases not matched to a gene. Germline values: CDR1 SQVTM, CDR2 ANQGSEA. CDR3 in amino acids: CSVGGSTGELFF. Here the CDR3 DNA reads TGCAGCGTTGGCGGGAGCACCGGGGAGCTGTTTTTT.

V usage is TRBV28 and J usage is TRBJ1-3; 9 bases align to TRBD1. This CDR3 comprises 13 residues. Unmatched junction bases numbered 2, after V lost 3 bases and J lost 8 bases. Germline lookup yields CDR1 MDHEN and CDR2 SYDVKM. CDR3 sequence (DNA): TGTGCCAGCAGTTTGGGACAGGGTTACACCATATATTTT. Protein product: CASSLGQGYTIYF.

The chain uses TRBV19 and TRBJ2-1, with a tentative D call TRBD2 (6 bases). V shed 3 bases and J shed 0 bases, with 12 bases lying between them. The CDR3 loop spans 16 amino acids. CDR1 is LNHDA, CDR2 SQIVND, per germline (reference sequence). CDR3 region: CASSILGRSSYNEQFF. DNA of the CDR3: TGTGCCAGTAGTATCCTGGGGAGGAGCTCCTACAATGAGCAGTTCTTC.

The chain employs TRBV25-1 and TRBJ1-1, with D unclear. The germline V gene encodes CDR1 MGHDK and CDR2 SYGVNS. This CDR3 is 14 amino acids long. Trimming removed 6 bases from V and 3 bases from J, with 14 bases in between. The CDR3 nucleotides are TGTGCCAGCAGAGAGCACAGCATTTACACTGAAGCTTTCTTT. This sequence encodes CASREHSIYTEAFF.